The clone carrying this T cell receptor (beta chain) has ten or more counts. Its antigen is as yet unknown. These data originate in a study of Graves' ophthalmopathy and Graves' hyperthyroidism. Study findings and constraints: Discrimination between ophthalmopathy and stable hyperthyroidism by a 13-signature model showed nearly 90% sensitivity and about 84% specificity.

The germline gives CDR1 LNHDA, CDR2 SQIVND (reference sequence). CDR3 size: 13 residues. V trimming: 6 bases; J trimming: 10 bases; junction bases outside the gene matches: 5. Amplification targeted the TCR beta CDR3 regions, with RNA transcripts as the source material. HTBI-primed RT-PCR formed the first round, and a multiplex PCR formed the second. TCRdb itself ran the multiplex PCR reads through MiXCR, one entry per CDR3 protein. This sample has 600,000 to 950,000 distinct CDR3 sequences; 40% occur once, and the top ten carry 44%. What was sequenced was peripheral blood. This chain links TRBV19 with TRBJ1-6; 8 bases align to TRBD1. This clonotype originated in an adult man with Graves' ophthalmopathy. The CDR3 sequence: CASSPDRESPLHF. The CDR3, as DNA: TGTGCCAGTAGCCCGGACAGGGAGTCACCCCTCCACTTT.